These T cell receptor beta chains were read from a single sample in a study of cytomegalovirus exposure and HLA in healthy donors. The protocol was immunoSEQ multiplex PCR, while the TCRdb copy is restricted to in-frame clones and leaves out a portion. The sample lists 200,000 to 250,000 clones; 76% were seen once. Sequencing was performed on PBMCs. The receptors originated from a man in his late teens or twenties in good health and CMV-seronegative. Both conserved end residues are part of each CDR3. Fields, in order: clone size, V gene, D gene, J gene, CDR3 DNA, CDR3 protein. D genes are given only for firm matches. Rows may omit the clone size; those that give it use once, few, many or a size class.

NA,TRBV5-1,NA,TRBJ1-1,TGCGCCAGCAGACCGACAGAGAACACTGAAGCTTTCTTT,CASRPTENTEAFF
NA,TRBV30,NA,TRBJ2-3,TGTGCCTGGAGGAGGTCGAGCACAGATACGCAGTATTTT,CAWRRSSTDTQYF
NA,TRBV28,NA,TRBJ2-2,TGTGCCAGCAGTTTAGCCTCTTCTAGCGTTGACGGGGAGCTGTTTTTT,CASSLASSSVDGELFF
NA,TRBV19,TRBD1,TRBJ2-5,TGTGCCAGTAGCTTGGGACAGGGAGTCCAAGAGACCCAGTACTTC,CASSLGQGVQETQYF
few,TRBV28,TRBD1,TRBJ1-5,TGTGCCAGCAGTTTGTCCAGGGGGTTGGGGAGTAGCAATCAGCCCCAGCATTTT,CASSLSRGLGSSNQPQHF
NA,TRBV7-2,NA,TRBJ2-7,TGTGCCAGCAGCCCCCGGGCCAGGGGGGCCTACGAGCAGTACTTC,CASSPRARGAYEQYF
NA,TRBV7-2,NA,TRBJ1-4,TGTGCCAGCAGCCCCAACCCGCGGAATGCTAATGAAAAACTGTTTTTT,CASSPNPRNANEKLFF
NA,TRBV18,NA,TRBJ2-1,TGTGCCAGCTCACCAGGTAACAGGATGAATGAGCAGTTCTTC,CASSPGNRMNEQFF
NA,TRBV6-1,NA,TRBJ2-5,TGTGCCAGCAGTGAACACCAGGGGCAAGAGACCCAGTACTTC,CASSEHQGQETQYF
NA,TRBV10-3,TRBD1,TRBJ1-2,TGTGCCATCAGTGTCGGACAGGGGGAAAACTATGGCTACACCTTC,CAISVGQGENYGYTF
NA,TRBV9,TRBD1,TRBJ2-3,TGTGCCAGCAGCGTTCGACAGGGGCAGACAGATACGCAGTATTTT,CASSVRQGQTDTQYF
NA,TRBV28,TRBD2,TRBJ2-1,TGTGCCAGCAGTTCTAGCGGGGAACCCTACAATGAGCAGTTCTTC,CASSSSGEPYNEQFF
NA,TRBV7-8,NA,TRBJ2-4,TGTGCCAGCAGCCTAGCCAAAAACATTCAGTACTTC,CASSLAKNIQYF
NA,TRBV4-1,NA,TRBJ1-5,TGCGCCAGCAGCCAAGAGGGGAGCCCCTATAGCAATCAGCCCCAGCATTTT,CASSQEGSPYSNQPQHF
few,TRBV30,NA,TRBJ1-1,TGTGCCTGGAGCACGGACTCAGGCACTGAAGCTTTCTTT,CAWSTDSGTEAFF
NA,TRBV7-9,NA,TRBJ2-7,TGTTCCAGCAGCACTCTCTCCTACGAGCAGTACTTC,CSSSTLSYEQYF
NA,TRBV20-1,NA,TRBJ2-7,TGCAGTGCTAGAGATCGGGGCGAGCAGTACTTC,CSARDRGEQYF
NA,TRBV7-9,NA,TRBJ1-1,TGTGCCAGCAGCCAAGGAGCAGACACTGAAGCTTTCTTT,CASSQGADTEAFF
NA,TRBV5-1,NA,TRBJ2-4,TGCGCCAGCAGCTTGGAACGGTCGTCCCATATTCAGTACTTC,CASSLERSSHIQYF
NA,TRBV10-1,NA,TRBJ2-2,TGCGCCAGCAAGTATAAGTGCGGGGCGAACACCGGGGAGCTGTTTTTT,CASKYKCGANTGELFF
NA,TRBV27,TRBD1,TRBJ1-4,TGTGCCAGCAGTTCCTACAGGGGGCAGAACGAAAAACTGTTTTTT,CASSSYRGQNEKLFF
once,TRBV5-1,TRBD2,TRBJ2-7,TGCGCCAGCAGCTTGGCCTACTCTAGCGGGAGGGCCGAGCAGTACTTC,CASSLAYSSGRAEQYF
few,TRBV4-1,NA,TRBJ2-7,TGCGCCAGCAGCATAGCGGTCCTCTCCTACGAGCAGTACTTC,CASSIAVLSYEQYF
NA,TRBV9,TRBD1,TRBJ2-7,TGTGCCAGCAGCGCCCTCGGGACAGTTAAATCCTACGAGCAGTACTTC,CASSALGTVKSYEQYF
NA,TRBV30,TRBD2,TRBJ2-1,TGTGCCTGGAGCAGTAGCGGGGGGTACAGTGAGCAGTTCTTC,CAWSSSGGYSEQFF
NA,TRBV6-5,NA,TRBJ1-1,TGTGCCAGCGGCAACCTCGGGACTGAAGCTTTCTTT,CASGNLGTEAFF
NA,TRBV6-1,NA,TRBJ2-7,TGTGCCAGCACCACTGAACCAGGCCGATTCTACGAGCAGTACTTC,CASTTEPGRFYEQYF
NA,TRBV18,NA,TRBJ1-1,TGTGCCAGCTCACCACGGGCCGCAGGGGCGAACACTGAAGCTTTCTTT,CASSPRAAGANTEAFF
NA,TRBV10-1,TRBD1,TRBJ1-3,TGCGCCAGCGCCACTAGACAGGGATCTGGAAACACCATATATTTT,CASATRQGSGNTIYF
NA,TRBV4-1,NA,TRBJ2-7,TGCGCCAGCAGCCAAGTCAACTTAGTGGGCTCCTACGAGCAGTACTTC,CASSQVNLVGSYEQYF
NA,TRBV6-1,NA,TRBJ2-3,TGTGCCAGCAGTGCCTGGACAGGCACAGATACGCAGTATTTT,CASSAWTGTDTQYF
few,TRBV5-6,TRBD2,TRBJ2-1,TGTGCCAGCAGCTTGCCTAGCGGAAACAATGAGCAGTTCTTC,CASSLPSGNNEQFF
NA,TRBV7-3,NA,TRBJ1-2,TGTGCCAGCAGCTCTGGACAGCTGAACTATGGCTACACCTTC,CASSSGQLNYGYTF
NA,TRBV10-3,TRBD1,TRBJ1-2,TGTGCCATCAGTGAGTCTGGGACAGCGAGCTACACCTTC,CAISESGTASYTF
NA,TRBV9,TRBD2,TRBJ2-7,TGTGCCAGCAGCGTTTCGGGACTAACCTCCTACGAGCAGTACTTC,CASSVSGLTSYEQYF
few,TRBV13,NA,TRBJ2-1,TGTGCCAGCAGCTTAGGCCAGGTCAATGAGCAGTTCTTC,CASSLGQVNEQFF
NA,TRBV7-9,NA,TRBJ1-5,TGTGCCCCAACCCTATCGGGGAACCAGCCCCAGCATTTT,CAPTLSGNQPQHF